This paragraph reports one T cell receptor (beta chain). What it recognizes is unknown. It was autoimmune disease history or systemic immunosuppression that excluded patients. The data are from a study of OX40 agonist ivuxolimab in advanced cancers. General study points: On average, a greater number of expanded clones characterised CD8+ T cells relative to CD4+.

Sequencing was performed with immunoSEQ multiplex PCR; in TCRdb, only in-frame clones are kept and a portion is missing. The sample carries some 54,000 clones, about 83% recorded once. This sequence was found in an adult with an advanced solid tumor such as melanoma, head and neck, liver or kidney cancer. The sample here was CD4+ or CD8+ T cells sorted from blood, taken in a trial of the OX40 agonist ivuxolimab.

CDR3 sequence reads: CASMYIGGDGYTF. The CDR3, as DNA: TGTGCCAGTATGTACATCGGCGGGGATGGCTACACCTTC. The chain combines TRBV19 with TRBJ1-2; D gene uncertain. The CDR3 runs 13 residues. Trimming stripped 7 bases from V and 6 bases from J, with 15 bases between. Germline V gene data show CDR1 as LNHDA and CDR2 as SQIVND (reference sequence).